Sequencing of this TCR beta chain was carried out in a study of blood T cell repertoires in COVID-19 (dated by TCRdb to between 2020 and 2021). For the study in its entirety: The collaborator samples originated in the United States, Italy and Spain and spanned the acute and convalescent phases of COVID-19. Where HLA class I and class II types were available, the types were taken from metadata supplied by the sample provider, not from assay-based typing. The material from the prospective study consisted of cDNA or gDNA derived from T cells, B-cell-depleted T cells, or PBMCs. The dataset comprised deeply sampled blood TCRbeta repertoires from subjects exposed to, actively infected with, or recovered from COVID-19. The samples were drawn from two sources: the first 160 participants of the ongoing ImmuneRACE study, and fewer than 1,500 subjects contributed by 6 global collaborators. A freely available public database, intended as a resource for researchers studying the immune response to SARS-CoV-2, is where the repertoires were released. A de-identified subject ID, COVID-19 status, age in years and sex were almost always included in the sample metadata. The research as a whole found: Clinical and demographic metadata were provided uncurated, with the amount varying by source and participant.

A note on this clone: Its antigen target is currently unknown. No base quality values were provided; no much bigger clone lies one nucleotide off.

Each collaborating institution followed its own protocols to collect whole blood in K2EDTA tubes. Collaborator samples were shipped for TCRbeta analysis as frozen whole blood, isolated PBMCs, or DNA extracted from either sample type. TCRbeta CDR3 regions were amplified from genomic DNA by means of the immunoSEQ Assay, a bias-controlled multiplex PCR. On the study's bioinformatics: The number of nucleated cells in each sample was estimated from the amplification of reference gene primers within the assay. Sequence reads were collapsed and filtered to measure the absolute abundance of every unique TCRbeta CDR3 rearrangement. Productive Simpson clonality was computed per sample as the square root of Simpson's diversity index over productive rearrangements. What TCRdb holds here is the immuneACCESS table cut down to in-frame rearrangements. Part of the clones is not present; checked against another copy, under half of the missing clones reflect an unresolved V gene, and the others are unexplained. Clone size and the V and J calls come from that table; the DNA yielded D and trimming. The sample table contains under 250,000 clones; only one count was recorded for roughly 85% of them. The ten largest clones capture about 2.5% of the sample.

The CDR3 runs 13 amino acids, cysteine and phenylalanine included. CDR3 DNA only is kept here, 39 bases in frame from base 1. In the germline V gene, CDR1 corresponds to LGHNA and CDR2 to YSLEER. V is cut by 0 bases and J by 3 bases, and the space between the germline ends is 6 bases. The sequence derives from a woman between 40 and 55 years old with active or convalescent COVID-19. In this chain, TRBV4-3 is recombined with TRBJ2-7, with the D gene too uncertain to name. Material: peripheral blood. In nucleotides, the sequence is TGCGCCAGCAGCCAAGATCCCCTCTACGAGCAGTACTTC. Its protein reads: CASSQDPLYEQYF.